Presented here are 3 T cell receptor beta chains from one specimen sequenced in a study of blood T cells in healthy people across ages. Together with a sample-barcoded 5' primer, a J-beta primer mix was included in a second PCR lasting about 7 to 12 cycles. TCRdb reanalysed the 5' RACE reads using MiXCR and keeps one entry per CDR3 protein. The top ten clones hold roughly 8.2% of a sample with about 1,500,000 distinct CDR3 sequences, 35% to 45% of them seen once. Sequences were obtained from blood. The receptors were gathered from a woman aged 18-29 years in good health.

This clonotype was seen only once. The chain has TRBV28 and TRBJ2-7; 11 nucleotides match TRBD2. V lost 6 bases and J lost 2; bases outside the gene matches: 9. This CDR3 is built from 16 residues. The V gene's germline CDR1 is MDHEN and CDR2 SYDVKM. The CDR3 DNA sequence: TGTGCCAGCAGGCTCGCCGGGACTAGCGGCACCTACGAGCAGTACTTC. Translated, it gives CASRLAGTSGTYEQYF. The variable domain in full, completed from reference TRBV28 and TRBJ2-7, reads DVKVTQSSRYLVKRTGEKVFLECVQDMDHENMFWYRQDPGLGLRLIYFSYDVKMKEKGDIPEGYSVSREKKERFSLILESASTNQTSMYLCASRLAGTSGTYEQYFGPGTRLTVT.

This clonotype was counted only a few times. The chain carries TRBV20-1 and TRBJ1-5; D gene uncertain. Germline V CDR1 and CDR2: DFQATT, SNEGSKA (reference sequence). This CDR3 contains 12 residues. Trimming pared 3 bases from V and 4 bases from J, leaving 7 bases between. Here the CDR3 DNA reads TGCAGTGCTAGGTCCGGAAATCAGCCCCAGCATTTT. Residues: CSARSGNQPQHF.

This clonotype has a handful of counts. The J gene is TRBJ2-7, the V gene TRBV9; the match to TRBD1 covers 8 bases. Germline trimming cut 4 bases from V and 5 bases from J; bases unmatched to any gene: 5. The CDR3 is made up of 13 amino acids. Germline V gene lookup returns CDR1 SGDLS and CDR2 YYNGEE. CDR3 in amino acids: CASSTDRGHEQYF. CDR3 coding DNA: TGTGCCAGCAGCACAGACAGGGGCCACGAGCAGTACTTC. Together with reference TRBV9 and TRBJ2-7, the CDR3 gives the full variable domain: DSGVTQTPKHLITATGQRVTLRCSPRSGDLSVYWYQQSLDQGLQFLIQYYNGEERAKGNILERFSAQQFPDLHSELNLSSLELGDSALYFCASSTDRGHEQYFGPGTRLTVT.